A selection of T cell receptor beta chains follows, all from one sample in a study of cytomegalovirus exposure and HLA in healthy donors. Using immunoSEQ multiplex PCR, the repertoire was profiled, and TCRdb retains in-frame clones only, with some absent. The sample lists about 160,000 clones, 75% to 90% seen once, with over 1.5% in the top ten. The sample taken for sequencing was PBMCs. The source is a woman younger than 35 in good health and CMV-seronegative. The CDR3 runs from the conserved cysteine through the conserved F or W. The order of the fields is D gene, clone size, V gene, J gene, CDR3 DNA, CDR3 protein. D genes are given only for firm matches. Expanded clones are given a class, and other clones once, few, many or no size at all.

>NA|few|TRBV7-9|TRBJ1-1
TGTGCCAGCACCAAGCAGGGGCCTAACACTGAAGCTTTCTTT
CASTKQGPNTEAFF
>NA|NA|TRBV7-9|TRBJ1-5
TGTGCCAGCAGCCCTCTTGAGGTAAATCAGCCCCAGCATTTT
CASSPLEVNQPQHF
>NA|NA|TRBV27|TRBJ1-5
TGTGCCAGCAGTTCAGGATATAGCAATCAGCCCCAGCATTTT
CASSSGYSNQPQHF
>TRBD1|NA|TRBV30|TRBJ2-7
TGTGCCTGGAGTGTACAACAGGGGAGTGGGGAGCAGTACTTC
CAWSVQQGSGEQYF
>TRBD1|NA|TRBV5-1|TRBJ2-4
TGCGCCAGCAGCGAGAGGGGGCGGCAGAGTCAGTACTTC
CASSERGRQSQYF
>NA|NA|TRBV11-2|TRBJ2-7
TGTGCCAGCAGCTTAGCCGCGGGGGCCTCCTACGAGCAGTACTTC
CASSLAAGASYEQYF
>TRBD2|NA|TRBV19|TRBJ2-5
TGTGCCACCATGGATGGAGCCGGCGGGGGGTTAACCCAAGAGACCCAGTACTTC
CATMDGAGGGLTQETQYF
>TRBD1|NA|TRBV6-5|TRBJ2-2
TGTGCCAGCAGTTATGGGACAGACAATCCCGGGGAGCTGTTTTTT
CASSYGTDNPGELFF
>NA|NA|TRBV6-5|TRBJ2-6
TGTGCCAGCAGTCCGGAGGCTGGGGCCAACGTCCTGACTTTC
CASSPEAGANVLTF
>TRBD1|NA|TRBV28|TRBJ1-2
TGTGCCAGCGACAGACAGGGGGCCCCTCTTGGCTACACCTTC
CASDRQGAPLGYTF